This T cell receptor beta chain was found in a study of T cells in Graves' hyperthyroidism and ophthalmopathy. The CDR3 loop spans 14 amino acids. V was cut by 9 bases and J by 4 bases, with 13 bases left in between. Germline V lookup: CDR1 SNHLY, CDR2 FYNNEI. This clonotype was observed at least ten times. Authors of the study amplified TCR beta CDR3 regions from RNA transcripts. RT-PCR in the first round (using the HTBI primer set) targeted the TCR CDR3. Via MiXCR, TCRdb re-called the multiplex PCR reads, giving one row per CDR3 protein. The sample holds about 380,000 distinct CDR3 sequences, around an eighth seen once.

The chain recombines TRBV2 with TRBJ2-6; the D gene is possibly TRBD2 (5 bases). The sample was blood. The receptor comes from a young man with Graves' hyperthyroidism that later progressed to Graves' ophthalmopathy. In nucleotides, the CDR3 is TGTGCCAGTAGGAGGCTTGCAGGGGCCAACGTCCTGACTTTC. It specifies CASRRLAGANVLTF.